These 3 T cell receptor beta chains originate from one sample sequenced in a study of cytomegalovirus exposure and HLA in healthy donors. It was with 60 Vbeta and 13 Jbeta primers that the PCR ran. The method was immunoSEQ multiplex PCR; TCRdb's version includes in-frame clones alone and lacks a portion of them. Its table records approximately 120,000 clones. Sequencing input: PBMCs. The receptors come from a woman in her sixties or seventies in good health and CMV-seronegative.

V and J are TRBV7-9 and TRBJ1-1; no clear D gene. CDR1 and CDR2 (germline): SEHNR, FQNEAQ (reference sequence). V lost 1 base to trimming and J lost 6 bases, with 15 bases between them. The length of the CDR3 is 15 residues. CDR3 bases: TGTGCCAGCAGCTTAGTTTCAACCGGGAAGGCTGAAGCTTTCTTT. Its protein product is CASSLVSTGKAEAFF.

The rearrangement links TRBV2 to TRBJ2-3, with TRBD2 matching 7 bases. This CDR3 comprises 15 residues. Trimming removed 1 base from V and 2 bases from J; junction bases left unmatched: 3. Per germline, CDR1 SNHLY and CDR2 FYNNEI. This CDR3 is CASSEVGGVTDTQYF. The CDR3 DNA reads TGTGCCAGCAGTGAAGTGGGGGGGGTCACAGATACGCAGTATTTT.

J is TRBJ2-1 and V is TRBV5-1; TRBD1 matches 9 bases. Germline loops: CDR1 SGHRS, CDR2 YFSETQ. The CDR3 extends over 19 amino acids. The trim removed 1 base at V and 3 bases at J, leaving 14 bases unmatched. This CDR3 reads CASSLSGRRGQGHYNEQFF. In DNA form, the CDR3 reads TGCGCCAGCAGCTTGAGTGGGCGGCGGGGACAGGGACACTACAATGAGCAGTTCTTC. Full variable domain (remainder filled in from reference TRBV5-1 and TRBJ2-1): KAGVTQTPRYLIKTRGQQVTLSCSPISGHRSVSWYQQTPGQGLQFLFEYFSETQRNKGNFPGRFSGRQFSNSRSEMNVSTLELGDSALYLCASSLSGRRGQGHYNEQFFGPGTRLTVL.